Included here is one TCR beta chain sequence, with context. Its cognate antigen is unknown. The treatment was: oral pan-JAK inhibitor, 5-10 mg twice daily. Extraction and reverse transcription of RNA yielded cDNA as the sequencing template. Data came from immunoSEQ multiplex PCR; TCRdb stores just in-frame clones and leaves some out. The table shows roughly 99,000 clones, with about 83% occurring only once. This sample is drawn from a study of CD8+ T cells in alopecia areata. In the study overall: Patients remained on tofacitinib for 6 to 18 months and then went 6 months without it.

The study, taken as a whole, reports: Scalp samples also yield sequences from resident alphabeta T cells of normal skin. Clonality in the scalp and expanded CD8+ clones ranked among the top 100 were significantly decreased by tofacitinib.

Trimming cost V 9 bases and J 4 bases, with 20 bases left between them. The CDR3 is made up of 15 amino acids. Germline assignment: CDR1 SGHTA and CDR2 FQGNSA. The clonotype originates from a human donor with alopecia areata. The gene calls are TRBV7-2 and TRBJ2-3; TRBD1 or TRBD2 may be the D gene (5 bases each). The sample was CD8+ T cells sorted from blood, taken at week 24, from a patient treated with tofacitinib. CDR3 sequence (DNA): TGTGCCAGTCGACGGACACTAGATTGGGCAGATACGCAGTATTTT. This gives the protein CASRRTLDWADTQYF.